This TCR beta chain was found in a study of OX40 agonist ivuxolimab in advanced cancers. Describing the broader study: Ivuxolimab, which targeted the costimulatory receptor OX40 (CD134), was an agonistic, fully human IgG2 monoclonal antibody. Intravenous ivuxolimab was administered to patients every 2 weeks at six dose levels: 0.01, 0.1, 0.3, 1.5, 3 and 10 mg/kg. Among the 50 to 55 dose-escalation patients, approximately 20 had hepatocellular carcinoma, some 15 melanoma, 9 renal cell carcinoma and 9 head and neck cancer. The dose-escalation cohort was 82.7% male with a mean age of about 60 years, ranging from roughly 20 to 80. Prior anti-PD-1, anti-PD-L1 or anti-CTLA-4 therapy was permitted, and checkpoint inhibitors had been received by 40% to 50% of dose-escalation patients. Partial responses occurred in three dose-escalation patients: two with cutaneous melanoma and one with hepatocellular carcinoma. The point of sequencing TCRbeta in the periphery was to test whether ivuxolimab changed TCR sequence diversity and drove clonal T-cell expansion. The paper reports the monotherapy dose-escalation portion (N of about 47 patients) of the phase I ivuxolimab trial. On the study overall, not on this receptor specifically: At doses of 0.1 to 3.0 mg/kg, clonal expansion of both CD4+ and CD8+ T cells in blood was seen between baseline and week 6. After ivuxolimab, expanded clones were on average more numerous among CD8+ T cells than among CD4+ T cells. The antigen specificity of the clonally expanded peripheral T cells was not determined. In the 0.1-3.0 mg/kg groups, partial responders were among the patients with the lowest normalized peripheral clonal expansion, particularly in CD8+ T cells. Low levels of normalized T-cell clonal expansion were also seen in some nonresponding patients.

Genomic DNA was extracted from sorted cells for sequencing of the TCRbeta CDR3 region. The immunoSEQ Assay was used to sequence the TCRbeta CDR3 regions. The table was pulled from immuneACCESS by TCRdb, which kept in-frame rearrangements only. Such tables lose some clones; where checked, under half of the loss comes from unresolved V genes, and the rest has no known cause. This sample has 65,000 to 95,000 clones in its table, and around 90% of those were observed once. Of the sample, 2% to 2.5% falls within the top ten clones. The trial excluded patients who had a history of autoimmune disease or who were on systemic immunosuppression. Peripheral blood for TCR sequencing was collected from all dose cohorts at baseline, on cycle 4 day 1, and on cycle 7 day 1. Samples were obtained from an open-label, multicenter, first-in-human phase I dose-escalation trial of ivuxolimab. Adults with locally advanced or metastatic melanoma, renal cell carcinoma, hepatocellular carcinoma or head and neck squamous cell carcinoma were enrolled in the trial. CD4+ and CD8+ T cells were sorted separately from peripheral blood before TCR sequencing.

This clone was picked up one time. The target of this receptor is not known. No much larger clonotype is one base removed from it; base qualities were not supplied. Its CDR3 holds 14 amino acids, cysteine through phenylalanine. The DNA shown is the 42-base CDR3, in frame from base 1. The germline V gene (reference sequence) yields MNHEY for CDR1 and SMNVEV for CDR2. Deletion took 5 bases off V and 0 bases off J, with a span of 11 bases between the germline ends. The receptor was derived from an adult with an advanced solid tumor such as melanoma, head and neck, liver or kidney cancer. The source was CD4+ or CD8+ T cells sorted from blood, collected in a trial of the OX40 agonist ivuxolimab. Recombination connected TRBV27 to TRBJ2-7, with the D call perhaps TRBD1 or TRBD2, as 5 bases match in each case. The DNA reads TGTGCCAGCAGTATGGGACGGACCTCCTACGAGCAGTACTTC. It translates to CASSMGRTSYEQYF.